This section outlines one T cell receptor beta chain sequence together with its context. These data are taken from a study of blood T cell repertoires in COVID-19. Study details: Some COVID-19 samples were acute and others convalescent; all came from the United States, Italy and Spain. The cDNA or gDNA used as material had been derived from T cells, B-cell-depleted T cells, or PBMCs.

This CDR3 has 13 residues. The V end lost 0 bases, the J end lost 2 bases, and 4 bases lay between the germline ends. From germline, CDR1 is WNHNN and CDR2 SYGVQD (reference sequence). In the authors' methods: Estimates of nucleated cell counts were drawn from the amplification of reference gene primers. Some clones are missing from TCRdb's copy, which holds only in-frame ones; the method was immunoSEQ multiplex PCR. V and J calls and clone size are as listed in that table; D and trimming were resolved from the DNA. The table shows 200,000 to 250,000 clones, with 83% occurring only once. Seattle participants joined during active infection and were tracked over time.

The source of this sequence is a woman aged 25-40 years with COVID-19, enrolled during active disease. The V and J genes are TRBV10-1 and TRBJ1-2, with unresolved D. Input material: peripheral blood. Here the CDR3 reads CASSESLNYGYTF. CDR3 DNA sequence: TGCGCCAGCAGTGAGTCCCTGAACTATGGCTACACCTTC.